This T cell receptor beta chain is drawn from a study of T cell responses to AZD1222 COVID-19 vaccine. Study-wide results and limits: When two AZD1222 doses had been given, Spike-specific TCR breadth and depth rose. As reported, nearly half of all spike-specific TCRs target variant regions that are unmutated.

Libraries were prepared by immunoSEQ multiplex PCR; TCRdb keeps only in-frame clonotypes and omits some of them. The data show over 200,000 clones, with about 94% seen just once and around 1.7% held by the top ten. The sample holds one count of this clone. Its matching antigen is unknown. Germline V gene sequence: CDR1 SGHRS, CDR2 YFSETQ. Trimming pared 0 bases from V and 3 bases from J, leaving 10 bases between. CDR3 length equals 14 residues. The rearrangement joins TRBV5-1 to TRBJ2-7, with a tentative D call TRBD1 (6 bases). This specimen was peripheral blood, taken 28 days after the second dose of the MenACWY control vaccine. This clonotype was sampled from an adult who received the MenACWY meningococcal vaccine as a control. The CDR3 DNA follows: TGCGCCAGCAGCTTGGAAGGCAGGGGCTACGAGCAGTACTTC. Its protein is CASSLEGRGYEQYF. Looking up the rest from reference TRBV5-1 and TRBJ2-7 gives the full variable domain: KAGVTQTPRYLIKTRGQQVTLSCSPISGHRSVSWYQQTPGQGLQFLFEYFSETQRNKGNFPGRFSGRQFSNSRSEMNVSTLELGDSALYLCASSLEGRGYEQYFGPGTRLTVT.